This note documents a single T cell receptor (beta chain) sequence. The target antigen is unknown. The data originate from a study of T cell responses to AZD1222 COVID-19 vaccine. CDR1 SGHAT and CDR2 FQNNGV come from the germline V gene. The CDR3 loop spans 15 amino acids. Trimming pared 5 bases from V and 1 base from J, leaving 14 bases between. General study results and limits: CD4 TCRs covered the whole spike, strongest at regions 160-218 and 743-854.

The protocol was immunoSEQ multiplex PCR, while the TCRdb copy is restricted to in-frame clones and leaves out a portion. The sample holds over 80,000 clones, 90% to 95% seen once. The material was peripheral blood, obtained 28 days after the second AZD1222 dose. This receptor was taken from an adult who received the AZD1222 COVID-19 vaccine. This sequence joins TRBV11-2 and TRBJ1-1; D remains ambiguous. The CDR3 DNA reads as TGTGCCAGCAGCCTTATGGTGGGCGGGAACACTGAAGCTTTCTTT. Protein product: CASSLMVGGNTEAFF.